The sequence of this T cell receptor beta chain was determined in a study of blood T cells in healthy people across ages. The CDR3 totals 11 residues. Germline CDR1 and CDR2: SQVTM and ANQGSEA. V was cut by 5 bases and J by 9 bases, with 11 bases left in between. A second PCR of about 6 to 12 cycles used a sample-barcoded 5' primer and a J-beta primer mix. TCRdb fed the 5' RACE reads into MiXCR, producing one record per CDR3 protein. The table includes around 1,800,000 distinct CDR3 sequences, about 39% detected once. This sequence joins TRBV29-1 and TRBJ2-1; D gene uncertain. What was sequenced was blood. The TCR originated in a human donor in good health. The CDR3 spells CSVNYYGEQFF. The CDR3 region has the DNA TGCAGCGTTAATTATTACGGTGAGCAGTTCTTC.